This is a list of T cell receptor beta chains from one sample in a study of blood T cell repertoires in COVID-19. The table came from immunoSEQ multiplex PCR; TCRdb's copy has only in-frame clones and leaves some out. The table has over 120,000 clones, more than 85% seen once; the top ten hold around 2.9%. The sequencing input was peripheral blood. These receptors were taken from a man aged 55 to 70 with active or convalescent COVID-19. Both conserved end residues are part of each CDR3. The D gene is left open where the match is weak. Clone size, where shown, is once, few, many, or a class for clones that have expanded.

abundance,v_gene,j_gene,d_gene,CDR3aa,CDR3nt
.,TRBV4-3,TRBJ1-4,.,CASSQITGTTNEKLFF,TGCGCCAGCAGCCAGATCACCGGGACAACAAATGAAAAACTGTTTTTT
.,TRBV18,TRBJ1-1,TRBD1,CASSPNRDRVTEAFF,TGTGCCAGCTCACCCAACCGGGACAGGGTTACTGAAGCTTTCTTT
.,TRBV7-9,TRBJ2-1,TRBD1,CASSSTRDRGYNEQFF,TGTGCCAGCAGCTCTACAAGGGACAGAGGATACAATGAGCAGTTCTTC
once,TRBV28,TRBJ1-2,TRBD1,CASNKGQTNYGYTF,TGTGCCAGCAACAAGGGACAGACTAACTATGGCTACACCTTC
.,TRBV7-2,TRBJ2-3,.,CASRAAVSDTQYF,TGTGCCAGCAGGGCCGCGGTCTCAGATACGCAGTATTTT
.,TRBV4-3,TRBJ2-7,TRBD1,CASSQDLQGADEQYF,TGCGCCAGCAGCCAAGATCTGCAGGGGGCGGATGAGCAGTACTTC
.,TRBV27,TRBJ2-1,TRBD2,CASSSRLAGAYNEQFF,TGTGCCAGCAGTTCTCGTCTAGCGGGGGCTTACAATGAGCAGTTCTTC
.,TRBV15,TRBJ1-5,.,CATWTGDSNQPQHF,TGTGCCACCTGGACGGGAGATAGCAATCAGCCCCAGCATTTT
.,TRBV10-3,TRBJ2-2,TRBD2,CAISETSGGTNTGELFF,TGTGCCATCAGTGAGACTAGCGGGGGGACGAACACCGGGGAGCTGTTTTTT
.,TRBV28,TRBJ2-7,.,CASSSTPSYEQYF,TGTGCCAGCAGTTCCACTCCGAGCTACGAGCAGTACTTC
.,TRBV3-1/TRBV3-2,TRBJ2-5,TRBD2,CASSPPGGGAETQYF,TGTGCCAGCAGCCCTCCGGGCGGGGGGGCTGAGACCCAGTACTTC
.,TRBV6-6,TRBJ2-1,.,CASSAGPNYNEQFF,TGTGCCAGCAGTGCGGGACCGAATTACAATGAGCAGTTCTTC
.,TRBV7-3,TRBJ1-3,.,CASSPQGGTGNTIYF,TGTGCCAGCAGCCCCCAGGGAGGGACTGGAAACACCATATATTTT
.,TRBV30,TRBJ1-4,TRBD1,CAWRGLGTGYEKLFF,TGTGCCTGGAGAGGTCTCGGGACAGGGTATGAAAAACTGTTTTTT
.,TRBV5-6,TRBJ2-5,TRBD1,CASSSLTGGVKTQYF,TGTGCCAGCAGCTCACTGACAGGGGGCGTAAAGACCCAGTACTTC
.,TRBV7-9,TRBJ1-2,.,CASSSSRATYGYTF,TGTGCCAGCAGCTCGTCCAGAGCGACCTATGGCTACACCTTC
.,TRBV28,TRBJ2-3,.,CASSLTGSSTDTQYF,TGTGCCAGCAGTTTAACAGGTTCTAGCACAGATACGCAGTATTTT
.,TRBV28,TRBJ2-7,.,CASSLIVAPNLYEQYF,TGTGCCAGCAGTTTAATAGTAGCCCCGAACCTCTACGAGCAGTACTTC
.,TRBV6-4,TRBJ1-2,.,CATLGAYYGYTF,TGTGCCACACTGGGGGCCTATTATGGCTACACCTTC
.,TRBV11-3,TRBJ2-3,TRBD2,CASSLAWTSEDTQYF,TGTGCCAGCAGCTTAGCCTGGACTAGCGAAGATACGCAGTATTTT
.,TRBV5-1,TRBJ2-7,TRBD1,CASSSRGQGAEEQYF,TGCGCCAGCAGCTCCCGGGGACAGGGGGCGGAGGAGCAGTACTTC
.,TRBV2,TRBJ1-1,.,CASSVSGVEAFF,TGTGCCAGCAGTGTATCCGGGGTTGAAGCTTTCTTT
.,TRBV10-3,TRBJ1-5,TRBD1,CAISRTGGNQPQHF,TGTGCCATCAGCAGGACAGGGGGCAATCAGCCCCAGCATTTT
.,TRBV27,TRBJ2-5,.,CASGVRGTQYF,TGTGCCAGTGGGGTTAGGGGGACCCAGTACTTC
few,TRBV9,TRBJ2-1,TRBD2,CASSVGGGVSSYNEQFF,TGTGCCAGCAGCGTAGGCGGGGGGGTTAGCTCCTACAATGAGCAGTTCTTC
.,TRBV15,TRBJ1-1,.,CATSSLTVNTEAFF,TGTGCCACCAGCAGCCTGACAGTGAACACTGAAGCTTTCTTT
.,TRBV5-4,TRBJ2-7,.,CASSFSGAAYEQYF,TGTGCCAGCAGCTTTTCGGGAGCGGCGTACGAGCAGTACTTC
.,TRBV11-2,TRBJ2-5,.,CASSLFGAVETQYF,TGTGCCAGCAGCTTATTTGGGGCGGTTGAGACCCAGTACTTC
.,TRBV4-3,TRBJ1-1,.,CASSQGWTANTEAFF,TGCGCCAGCAGCCAAGGTTGGACAGCGAACACTGAAGCTTTCTTT
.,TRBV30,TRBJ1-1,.,CAWKGMRVAEAFF,TGTGCCTGGAAGGGAATGCGGGTCGCGGAAGCTTTCTTT
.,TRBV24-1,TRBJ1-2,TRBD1,CATSDQGQNGYTF,TGTGCCACCAGTGACCAGGGACAGAATGGCTACACCTTC
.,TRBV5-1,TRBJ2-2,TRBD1,CASSLSPDRDGELFF,TGCGCCAGCAGCTTATCCCCAGACAGGGATGGGGAGCTGTTTTTT
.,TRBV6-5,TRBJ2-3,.,CASSSRALAGDTQYF,TGTGCCAGCAGCTCCCGGGCCCTGGCGGGAGATACGCAGTATTTT
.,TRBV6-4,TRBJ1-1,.,CASSVTEDTEAFF,TGTGCCAGCAGTGTCACAGAAGACACTGAAGCTTTCTTT
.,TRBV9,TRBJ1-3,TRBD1,CASSVAAGGQTHSGNTIYF,TGTGCCAGCAGCGTAGCTGCAGGGGGCCAGACCCATTCTGGAAACACCATATATTTT
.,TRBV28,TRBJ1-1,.,CASSSLRLSGANTEAFF,TGTGCCAGCAGTTCCCTTAGATTGTCAGGGGCTAACACTGAAGCTTTCTTT
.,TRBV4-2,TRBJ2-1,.,CANSPNRGSYNEQFF,TGTGCCAACAGCCCGAATCGAGGCTCCTACAATGAGCAGTTCTTC
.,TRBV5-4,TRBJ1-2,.,CASSLEGRAYGYTF,TGTGCCAGCAGCTTGGAAGGCAGGGCATATGGCTACACCTTC
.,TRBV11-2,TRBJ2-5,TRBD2,CASSFGTSGAQETQYF,TGTGCCAGCAGCTTCGGGACTAGCGGAGCTCAAGAGACCCAGTACTTC
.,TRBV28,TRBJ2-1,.,CASSFTGIRGEQFF,TGTGCCAGCAGTTTCACCGGGATCAGGGGTGAGCAGTTCTTC
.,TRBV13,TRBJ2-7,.,CASSLGAEGDF,TGTGCCAGCAGCTTAGGGGCCGAGGGGGACTTC
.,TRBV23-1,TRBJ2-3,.,CASSLPRSF,TGCGCCAGCAGTCTGCCGAGGTCTTTT
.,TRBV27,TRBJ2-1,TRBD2,CASSLTAPSGRLNEQFF,TGTGCCAGCAGTCTGACCGCCCCTAGCGGGAGACTCAATGAGCAGTTCTTC
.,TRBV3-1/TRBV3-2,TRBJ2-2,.,CASSQGQANTGELFF,TGTGCCAGCAGCCAGGGACAAGCGAACACCGGGGAGCTGTTTTTT
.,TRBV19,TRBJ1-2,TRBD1,CASSIPGQLYGYTF,TGTGCCAGTAGTATACCGGGACAGCTCTATGGCTACACCTTC
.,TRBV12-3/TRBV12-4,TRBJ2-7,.,CASSFSGGGEQYF,TGTGCCAGCAGTTTCTCCGGGGGAGGCGAGCAGTACTTC
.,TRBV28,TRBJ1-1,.,CASSLRAYGDTEAFF,TGTGCCAGCAGTTTGAGGGCATACGGGGACACTGAAGCTTTCTTT
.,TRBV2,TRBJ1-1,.,CASSDRTSRNTEAFF,TGTGCCAGCAGTGACAGAACATCCCGGAACACTGAAGCTTTCTTT
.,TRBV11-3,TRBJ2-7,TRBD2,CASSLSSGSREQYF,TGTGCCAGCAGCTTGTCTAGCGGGAGTCGTGAGCAGTACTTC
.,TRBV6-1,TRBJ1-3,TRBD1,CASSEPPGDDRAGNTIYF,TGTGCCAGCAGTGAACCCCCCGGAGATGACAGGGCTGGAAACACCATATATTTT
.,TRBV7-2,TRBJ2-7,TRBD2,CASSLAGLAGDPYEQYF,TGTGCCAGCAGCTTAGCGGGACTAGCGGGAGATCCCTACGAGCAGTACTTC
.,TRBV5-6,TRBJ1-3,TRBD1,CASSLGQLFSGNTIYF,TGTGCCAGCAGCCTGGGACAGCTCTTCTCTGGAAACACCATATATTTT
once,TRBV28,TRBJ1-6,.,CASSTSDRRVGSPLHF,.
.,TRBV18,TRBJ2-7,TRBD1,CASSPQGQGGHEQYF,TGTGCCAGCTCACCACAGGGACAGGGGGGCCACGAGCAGTACTTC
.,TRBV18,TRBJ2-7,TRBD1,CASSREGQGVSYEQYF,TGTGCCAGCTCACGGGAGGGACAGGGGGTTTCATACGAGCAGTACTTC
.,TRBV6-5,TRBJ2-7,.,CASSTGLTYEQYF,TGTGCCAGCAGCACAGGGTTAACCTACGAGCAGTACTTC
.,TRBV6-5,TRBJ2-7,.,CASSYSSSRFVYEQYF,TGTGCCAGCAGTTACTCGAGCTCGAGGTTCGTCTACGAGCAGTACTTC
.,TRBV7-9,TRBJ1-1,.,CASSSLTEGVSEAFF,TGTGCCAGCTCCTCTTTAACGGAGGGAGTATCTGAAGCTTTCTTT